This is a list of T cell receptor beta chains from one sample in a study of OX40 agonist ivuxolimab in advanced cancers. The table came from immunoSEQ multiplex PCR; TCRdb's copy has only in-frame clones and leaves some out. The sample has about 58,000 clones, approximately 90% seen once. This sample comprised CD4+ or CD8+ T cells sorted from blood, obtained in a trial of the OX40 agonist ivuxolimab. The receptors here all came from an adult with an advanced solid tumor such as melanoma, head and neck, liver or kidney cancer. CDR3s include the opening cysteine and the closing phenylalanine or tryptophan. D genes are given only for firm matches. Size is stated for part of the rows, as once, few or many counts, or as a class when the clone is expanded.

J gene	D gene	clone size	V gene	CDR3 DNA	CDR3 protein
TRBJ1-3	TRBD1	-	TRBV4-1	TGCGCCAGCAGCCAAGTCGACAGGGTGGACACCATATATTTT	CASSQVDRVDTIYF
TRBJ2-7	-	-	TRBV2	TGTGCCAGCAGCCTTAGGCAGGGCTCCGAGCAGTACTTC	CASSLRQGSEQYF
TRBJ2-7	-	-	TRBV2	TGTGCCAGCAGTGACCCGGATCGGGGCTCCTACGAGCAGTACTTC	CASSDPDRGSYEQYF
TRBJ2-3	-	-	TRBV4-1	TGCGCCAGCAGCCAAAGCGGAATCACAGATACGCAGTATTTT	CASSQSGITDTQYF
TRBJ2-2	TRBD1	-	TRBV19	TGTGCCAGTAGTAGAGGGGACAGGGGTAACGGGGAGCTGTTTTTT	CASSRGDRGNGELFF
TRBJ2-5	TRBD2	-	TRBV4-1	TGCGCCAGCAGCCAGCCTATCGGACTAGCGGGAGCCTCGGAGACCCAGTACTTC	CASSQPIGLAGASETQYF
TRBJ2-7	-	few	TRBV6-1	TGTGCCAGCAGGGCCCTCGCTCCAGGGACCTACGAGCAGTACTTC	CASRALAPGTYEQYF
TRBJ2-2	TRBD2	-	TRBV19	TGTGCCAGTAGTACAAGCGGGAGTCACACCGGGGAGCTGTTTTTT	CASSTSGSHTGELFF
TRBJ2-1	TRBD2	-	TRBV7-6	TGTGCCAGCAGCTTAGAAGGCGGACTAGCGGGAGAATGGAGCTCCTACAATGAGCAGTTCTTC	CASSLEGGLAGEWSSYNEQFF
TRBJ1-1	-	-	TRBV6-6	TGTGCCAGCAGTTACACGATGAACACTGAAGCTTTCTTT	CASSYTMNTEAFF
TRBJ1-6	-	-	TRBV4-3	TGCGCCAGCAGCCAAGACTGGACAGCTAATTCACCCCTCCACTTT	CASSQDWTANSPLHF
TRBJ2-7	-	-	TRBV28	TGTGCCAGCAGCCCACCAGGGTTCGCCCACGAGCAGTACTTC	CASSPPGFAHEQYF
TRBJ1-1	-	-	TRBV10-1	TGCGCCAGCAGGAACCGGGACACCTCTGAAGCTTTCTTT	CASRNRDTSEAFF
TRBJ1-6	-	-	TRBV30	TGTGCCTGGAGTCCTCGGGACCGCGGCTCCTATAATTCACCCCTCCACTTT	CAWSPRDRGSYNSPLHF
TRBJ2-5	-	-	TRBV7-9	TGTGCCAGCAGCTTACGTCAGGGGGGAGAGACCCAGTACTTC	CASSLRQGGETQYF
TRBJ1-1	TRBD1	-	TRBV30	TGTGCCTGGAGTGGGGGGACAGGGGGCAGGGACACTGAAGCTTTCTTT	CAWSGGTGGRDTEAFF
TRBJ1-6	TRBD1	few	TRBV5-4	TGTGCCAGCAGCGTACGACAGGGATCAGGTTCACCCCTCCACTTT	CASSVRQGSGSPLHF
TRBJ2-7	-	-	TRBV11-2	TGTGCCAGCAGCTCGGGTTACGAGCAGTACTTC	CASSSGYEQYF
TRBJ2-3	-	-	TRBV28	TGTGCCAGCACCCCCGTTGGGGTGGCCGACACAGATACGCAGTATTTT	CASTPVGVADTDTQYF
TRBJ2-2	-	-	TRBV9	TGTGCCAGCAGCGTAAATCTTGGGCTGGAGGGGGTCGGGGAGCTGTTTTTT	CASSVNLGLEGVGELFF
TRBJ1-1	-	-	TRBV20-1	TGCAGTGCTAGCTCGGGCACTGAAGCTTTCTTT	CSASSGTEAFF
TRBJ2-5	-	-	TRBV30	TGTGCCTGGAGTTCTGGGGGCCCTCAAGAGACCCAGTACTTC	CAWSSGGPQETQYF
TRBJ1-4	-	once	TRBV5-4	TGTGCCAGCAGCCTAGGGAGGGACGAAAAACTGTTTTTT	CASSLGRDEKLFF
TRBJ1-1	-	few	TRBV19	TGTGCCAGTAGTATCTCCAGGGGTTGGGAGGAGAACACTGAAGCTTTCTTT	CASSISRGWEENTEAFF
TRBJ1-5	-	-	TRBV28	TGTGCCAGCAGAAAAGGGCTTAGCAATCAGCCCCAGCATTTT	CASRKGLSNQPQHF
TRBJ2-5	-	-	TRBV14	TGTGCCAGCAGCCCCAGCGCGCAGACCCAGTACTTC	CASSPSAQTQYF
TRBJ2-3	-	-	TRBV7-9	TGTGCCAGCAGCTCATCAGGGGCTAGGGATACGCAGTATTTT	CASSSSGARDTQYF
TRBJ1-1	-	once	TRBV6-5	TGTGCCAGCCGCAACCCGGGTTACACTGAAGCTTTCTTT	CASRNPGYTEAFF
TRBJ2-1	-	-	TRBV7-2	TGTGCCAGCAGCTTAATGGGCGGCTCCTACAATGAGCAGTTCTTC	CASSLMGGSYNEQFF
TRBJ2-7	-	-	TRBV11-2	TGTGCCAGCAGCCCCAGGACAGACCCCTCCTACGAGCAGTACTTC	CASSPRTDPSYEQYF
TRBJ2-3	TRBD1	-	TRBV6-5	TGTGCCAGCAGTCAAACAGGGGTGATCACAGATACGCAGTATTTT	CASSQTGVITDTQYF
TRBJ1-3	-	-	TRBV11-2	TGTGCCAGCAGCTTAGACAGAACTGGAAACACCATATATTTT	CASSLDRTGNTIYF
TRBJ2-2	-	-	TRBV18	TGTGCCAGCTCACCCAGGAGGGGAGGATCCACCGGGGAGCTGTTTTTT	CASSPRRGGSTGELFF
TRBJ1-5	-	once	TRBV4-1	TGCGCCAGCAGCCAAAACCTTCAAAGGGATCAGCCCCAGCATTTT	CASSQNLQRDQPQHF
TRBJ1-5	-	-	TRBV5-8	TGTGCCAGCAGCTTGGGACGAGGGATGGGGCAGCCCCAGCATTTT	CASSLGRGMGQPQHF
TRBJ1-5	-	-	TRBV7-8	TGTGCCAGCAGCTTGGGACGGTCCAGCAATCAGCCCCAGCATTTT	CASSLGRSSNQPQHF
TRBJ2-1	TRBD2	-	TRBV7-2	TGTGCCAGCAGCTTGGAGCGGGGCAATTACAATGAGCAGTTCTTC	CASSLERGNYNEQFF
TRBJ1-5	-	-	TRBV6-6	TGTGCCAGCACTCCTGAGGGGGGCAATCAGCCCCAGCATTTT	CASTPEGGNQPQHF
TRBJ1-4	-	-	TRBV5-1	TGCGCCAGCAGCTTGGATGGCAGGGAGGACGAAAAACTGTTTTTT	CASSLDGREDEKLFF
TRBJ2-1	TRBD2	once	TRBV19	TGTGCCAGTAGTCTACCGACTAGCGGGGGTTTTGAGCAGTTCTTC	CASSLPTSGGFEQFF
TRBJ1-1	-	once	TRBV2	TGTGCCAGCAGGCAGGGATATAACACTGAAGCTTTCTTT	CASRQGYNTEAFF
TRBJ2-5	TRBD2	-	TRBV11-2	TGTGCCAGCAGCTTATTGGCTAGCGGGGGGATACAAGAGACCCAGTACTTC	CASSLLASGGIQETQYF
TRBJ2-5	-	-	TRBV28	TGTGCCAGCAGTAATTTAGCGTTGGAGACCCAGTACTTC	CASSNLALETQYF
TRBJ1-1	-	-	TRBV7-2	TGTGCCAGCACCCACAGGGAGAACACTGAAGCTTTCTTT	CASTHRENTEAFF
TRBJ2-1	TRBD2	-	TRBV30	TGTGCCTGGAGGGCCGCCGGGGGGGAGCAGTTCTTC	CAWRAAGGEQFF
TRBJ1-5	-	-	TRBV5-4	TGTGCCAGCAGCTTGGGTGGGGATCAGCCCCAGCATTTT	CASSLGGDQPQHF
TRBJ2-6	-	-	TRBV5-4	TGTGCCAGCAGCCTGTACAGCTCTGGGGCCAACGTCCTGACTTTC	CASSLYSSGANVLTF
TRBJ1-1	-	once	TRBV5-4	TGTGCCAGCAGCCCCGACTCCTTAAGCACTGAAGCTTTCTTT	CASSPDSLSTEAFF
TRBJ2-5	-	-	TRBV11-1	TGTGCCAGCAGCTTACAGCCCGGGACACAAACTCAAGAGACCCAGTACTTC	CASSLQPGTQTQETQYF
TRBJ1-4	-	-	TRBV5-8	TGTGCCAGCAGCTCGCTCCGATCGGAACTGTTTTTT	CASSSLRSELFF
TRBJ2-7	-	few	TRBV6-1	TGTGCCAGCAGTAGCATAGTACTAGGGGTATCGAGGCAGTACTTC	CASSSIVLGVSRQYF
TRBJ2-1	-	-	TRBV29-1	TGCAGCGTTGATGACTTTGGTGAGCAGTTCTTC	CSVDDFGEQFF
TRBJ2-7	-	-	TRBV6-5	TGTGCCAGCAGCCTTTCGGGCTACGAGCAGTACTTC	CASSLSGYEQYF
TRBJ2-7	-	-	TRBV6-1	TGTGCCAGCAGTGGAGACACCGGGGAGCAGTACTTC	CASSGDTGEQYF
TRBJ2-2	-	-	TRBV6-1	TGTGCCAGCAGTGATAAAACCGGGGAGCTGTTTTTT	CASSDKTGELFF